Below are 13 T cell receptor beta chains sequenced from a single sample in a study of blood T cell repertoires in COVID-19. Repertoires were generated with immunoSEQ multiplex PCR, while TCRdb's copy carries only in-frame clones and drops some. The data contain about 200,000 clones, around 90% of them singletons. The sample taken for sequencing was peripheral blood. Receptors were obtained from a man in his forties or fifties with acute or convalescent COVID-19.

The chain employs TRBV4-3 and TRBJ2-3, with D maybe TRBD1 (6 bases). Deletions cut 1 base from V and 2 bases from J, with 13 bases between. In germline, CDR1 is LGHNA, CDR2 YSLEER. This CDR3 contains 16 residues. In nucleotides, the CDR3 is TGCGCCAGCAGCCAAGCCGGGTTGGGGGCCACAGATACGCAGTATTTT. It is translated as CASSQAGLGATDTQYF.

The chain carries TRBV7-9 and TRBJ2-1; 10 bases map to TRBD1. The germline CDR1 and CDR2 sequences are SEHNR and FQNEAQ (reference sequence). This CDR3 region has 15 residues. V shed 5 bases and J 6 bases; nucleotides not matched to a gene: 7. The CDR3 loop is CASSPGQGIRNEQFF. As DNA, the CDR3 is TGTGCCAGCAGCCCGGGACAGGGGATCCGCAATGAGCAGTTCTTC. The full variable domain, rest sourced from reference TRBV7-9 and TRBJ2-1, is DTGVSQNPRHKITKRGQNVTFRCDPISEHNRLYWYRQTLGQGPEFLTYFQNEAQLEKSRLLSDRFSAERPKGSFSTLEIQRTEQGDSAMYLCASSPGQGIRNEQFFGPGTRLTVL.

The gene calls are TRBV27 and TRBJ2-7; 10 nucleotides line up with TRBD1. Per the germline V gene, CDR1 is MNHEY and CDR2 is SMNVEV (reference sequence). This CDR3 contains 18 residues. V dropped 2 bases and J dropped 3; count of bases not matched to a gene: 13. This CDR3 is CASSLGTGVMSGYYEQYF. The CDR3 coding sequence is TGTGCCAGCAGTTTAGGGACAGGGGTCATGAGTGGATACTACGAGCAGTACTTC.

This clone came up a few times. The chain has TRBV4-1 and TRBJ2-7, with 14 bases lining up with TRBD2. The CDR3 consists of 16 residues. J lost 4 bases, V lost 0 bases, and 2 bases had no gene match. The V gene's germline CDR1 is MGHRA and CDR2 YSYEKL. CDR3 region: CASSQDWTSGRYEQYF. Written as DNA, the CDR3 is TGCGCCAGCAGCCAAGACTGGACTAGCGGGAGGTACGAGCAGTACTTC.

This chain connects TRBV10-3 to TRBJ2-2; TRBD1 aligns across 7 bases. The CDR3 has 17 residues. Trimming took 4 bases from V and 7 from J; bases not matched to a gene: 15. Per the germline V gene, CDR1 is ENHRY and CDR2 is SYGVKD. The CDR3 DNA reads as TGTGCCATCAGTGTTGGGAGTAGGGACAGTTATGTCGGGGAGCTGTTTTTT. Translating gives CAISVGSRDSYVGELFF.

Written as DNA, the CDR3 is TGTGCCTGGAGCCGAAACAGGGTCCCGGGGAACACTGAAGCTTTCTTT. This sequence encodes CAWSRNRVPGNTEAFF. The chain couples TRBV30 to TRBJ1-1; possible D gene TRBD1, 6 bases. Germline CDR1 and CDR2: GTSNPN and SVGIG (reference sequence). CDR3 length: 16 amino acids. With 3 bases removed from V and 1 base from J, the gap between germline ends came to 18 bases.

This chain connects TRBV7-3 to TRBJ1-1; D remains unclear. Trimming stripped 2 bases from V and 4 bases from J, with 8 bases between. Germline V gene data show CDR1 as SGHTA and CDR2 as FQGTGA. The CDR3 loop spans 13 amino acids. DNA of the CDR3: TGTGCCAGCAGCTTATTTTCGTCCACTGAAGCTTTCTTT. It translates to CASSLFSSTEAFF.

The V and J genes are TRBV7-3 and TRBJ2-1, with 7 nucleotides matching TRBD2. This CDR3 spans 15 amino acids. V trimming: 2 bases; J trimming: 7 bases; junction bases outside the gene matches: 8. Germline lookup yields CDR1 SGHTA and CDR2 FQGTGA. The CDR3, as DNA: TGTGCCAGCAGCTTAGGGGCTAGCGGCGTGAATGAGCAGTTCTTC. Amino acid sequence: CASSLGASGVNEQFF.

The CDR3 DNA sequence: TGTGCCAGCAGTTTCCTTTCCCGGGAGGGTGGATGGGATACGCAGTATTTT. It encodes CASSFLSREGGWDTQYF. The chain joins TRBV27 to TRBJ2-3, with TRBD2 matching 8 bases. The CDR3 is 17 amino acids. The germline V gene encodes CDR1 MNHEY and CDR2 SMNVEV (reference sequence). Germline trimming cut 3 bases from V and 6 bases from J; bases unmatched to any gene: 14.

The chain links TRBV30 to TRBJ2-1, with D hard to call. The germline CDR1 and CDR2 sequences are GTSNPN and SVGIG (reference sequence). CDR3 length: 11 residues. The germline V and J ends were trimmed by 2 bases and 8 bases, with 7 bases remaining between them. This chain's CDR3 is CAWSSSYEQFF. The CDR3 DNA reads as TGTGCCTGGAGTTCCAGTTATGAGCAGTTCTTC.

The V and J genes are TRBV11-2 and TRBJ1-2; D not certain. In germline, CDR1 is SGHAT, CDR2 FQNNGV. The length of the CDR3 is 14 residues. The germline V and J ends were trimmed by 1 base and 4 bases, with 10 bases remaining between them. CDR3 in amino acids: CASSLGPGLYGYTF. The CDR3 DNA reads TGTGCCAGCAGCTTAGGGCCTGGTCTCTATGGCTACACCTTC.

The chain links TRBV3-1 (or the pseudogene TRBV3-2) to TRBJ2-7, with D maybe TRBD2 (6 bases). The CDR3 sequence is 15 residues long. From germline, CDR1 is LGHDT and CDR2 YNNKEL (reference sequence). V lost 1 base and J lost 2, with 12 bases in between. The CDR3 DNA reads TGTGCCAGCAGCCAAGCGGCGGGACTCGCCTACGAGCAGTACTTC. Its translation: CASSQAAGLAYEQYF.

The rearrangement links TRBV9 to TRBJ2-2, with D tentatively TRBD2 (6 bases). This CDR3 is built from 14 residues. The ends were cut back, 0 bases at V and 6 bases at J, with 9 bases in the middle. CDR1 and CDR2 from the germline V gene are SGDLS and YYNGEE. Here the CDR3 DNA reads TGTGCCAGCAGCGTAGCGGGAGTGGCCGGGGAGCTGTTTTTT. Translation: CASSVAGVAGELFF.